Below, one T cell receptor beta chain is given with its context. This could be a read error, since a much larger clone is one nucleotide away. In germline, CDR1 is LGHNA, CDR2 YNFKEQ. This CDR3 is 14 amino acids long. The data are from a study of blood T cells in healthy people across ages. A second PCR, run for about 6 to 11 cycles, used a sample-barcoded 5' primer plus a J-beta primer mix. One entry per CDR3 protein results from TCRdb running MiXCR on the 5' RACE reads. The sample has about 650,000 distinct CDR3 sequences, approximately 30% seen once. The specimen was blood. The sequence was collected from a woman aged 80 or over in good health. This chain joins TRBV4-2 and TRBJ2-6, with D perhaps TRBD1 (6 bases). DNA for the CDR3: TGTGCCAGCAGCCAAATTCAGGGGTCTGGCGTCCGGACTTTC. The encoded protein is CASSQIQGSGVRTF.